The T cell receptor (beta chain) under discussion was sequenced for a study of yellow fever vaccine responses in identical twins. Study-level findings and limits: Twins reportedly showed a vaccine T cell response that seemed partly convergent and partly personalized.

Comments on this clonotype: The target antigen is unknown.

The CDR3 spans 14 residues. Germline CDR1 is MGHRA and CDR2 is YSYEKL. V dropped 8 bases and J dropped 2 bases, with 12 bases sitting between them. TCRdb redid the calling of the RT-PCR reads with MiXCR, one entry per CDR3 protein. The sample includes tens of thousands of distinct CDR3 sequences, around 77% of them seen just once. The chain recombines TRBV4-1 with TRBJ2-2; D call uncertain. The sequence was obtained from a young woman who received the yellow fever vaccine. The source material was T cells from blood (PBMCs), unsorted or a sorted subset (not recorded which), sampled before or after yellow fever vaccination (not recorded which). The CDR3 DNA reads TGCGCCAGCGGTCCCCGCACTAACACCGGGGAGCTGTTTTTT. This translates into CASGPRTNTGELFF.